This record concerns one T cell receptor beta chain sequence. In this sample, this clone turned up once. Its antigen is currently not known. No base-level quality is on record; no much larger clone is a single base apart. This specimen belongs to a study of blood T cell repertoires in COVID-19 (dated by TCRdb to the early 2020s). About the investigation overall: Samples from collaborators originated in the United States, Italy and Spain and spanned both the acute and convalescent phases of COVID-19. The prospective study material was composed of cDNA or gDNA derived from T cells, B-cell-depleted T cells, or PBMCs. Subjects who had been exposed to COVID-19, were actively infected with it, or had recovered from it provided the deeply sampled blood TCRbeta repertoires that made up the dataset. The repertoires were made available in a free public database intended to serve as a resource for research on the immune response to SARS-CoV-2. The samples were drawn from the first 160 participants of the ongoing ImmuneRACE study and from under 1,500 subjects provided by 6 global collaborators. The sample metadata nearly always contained a de-identified subject ID, COVID-19 status, age in years and sex. HLA class I and class II types, where available, came from metadata supplied by the sample provider rather than from assay-based typing.

TCRbeta CDR3 regions were amplified from genomic DNA using the immunoSEQ Assay, a bias-controlled multiplex PCR. As for how the authors treated the data: The number of nucleated cells in each sample was estimated by amplification of reference gene primers within the assay. To quantify the absolute abundance of each unique TCRbeta CDR3 rearrangement, sequence reads were collapsed and filtered. For each sample, productive Simpson clonality was calculated as the square root of Simpson's diversity index over productive rearrangements. As stored in TCRdb, this immuneACCESS dataset retains in-frame rearrangements with V and J assigned. A fraction of the clones does not appear; measured against another copy, unresolved V genes explain less than half of the discrepancy, and the remainder lacks a known reason. V, J and clone size derive from that table, while D and trimming were established from the DNA sequence. This sample comprises around 280,000 clones, 90% of them detected only once. The leading ten clones occupy around 1.7% of the sample.

Findings and caveats that apply to the study as a whole: The amount of clinical and demographic metadata varied by source and participant and was provided uncurated.

The V and J ends are trimmed by 3 bases and 8 bases, leaving 23 bases between them. The CDR3 holds 18 amino acids from the cysteine to the phenylalanine. Only CDR3 DNA remains: 54 bases, in frame from the first base. Reading the germline V gene gives CDR1 KGHSH and CDR2 LQKENI. Participants in the prospective study were aged about 18 to 100 years, lived in about two dozen United States geographic areas, and enrolled through a virtual design. To assign participants to cohorts, the prospective study relied on clinical history that participants themselves reported in a screening survey and a study questionnaire. Each participant in the prospective study had whole blood, serum and a nasopharyngeal or oropharyngeal swab collected by mobile phlebotomists. Participants in the prospective study had the option to provide additional blood draws and questionnaires over a 2-month period. Prospective study blood samples were shipped either frozen or at room temperature before DNA extraction.

The receptor's source is a woman younger than 30 with acute COVID-19. Sequencing was done on a sample of PBMCs or T cells enriched from blood (not recorded which). The chain joins TRBV18 to TRBJ1-6; the D segment cannot be called with confidence. CDR3 sequence: CASSPFSVVRRGYSPLHF. The DNA is TGTGCCAGCTCACCTTTTTCCGTAGTGCGAAGAGGGTATTCACCCCTCCACTTT.